These 16 T cell receptor beta chains originate from one sample sequenced in a study of cytomegalovirus exposure and HLA in healthy donors. Primers included in the PCR were 60 Vbeta and 13 Jbeta primers. Sequencing was performed with immunoSEQ multiplex PCR; in TCRdb, only in-frame clones are kept and a portion is missing. The table includes under 90,000 clones, around 80% detected once. Sequenced material: PBMCs. These TCRs come from a man aged 50 or older in good health and CMV-seropositive.

The chain is built from TRBV6-5 and TRBJ1-5; D unresolved. CDR1 MNHEY and CDR2 SVGAGI come from the germline V gene. V shed 7 bases and J shed 0 bases, with 7 bases lying between them. CDR3 length equals 13 residues. The DNA for the CDR3 is TGTGCCAGCACCGAGTTTAGCAATCAGCCCCAGCATTTT. Translation: CASTEFSNQPQHF.

The V and J genes are TRBV11-2 and TRBJ1-1; D may be TRBD1 (5 bases). V lost 5 bases and J 5 bases, leaving 15 bases between the germline ends. CDR1 and CDR2 from the germline V gene are SGHAT and FQNNGV. The CDR3 spans 14 residues. The CDR3 region is CASSISQGLTEAFF. The CDR3, as DNA: TGTGCCAGCAGCATAAGTCAGGGTTTAACTGAAGCTTTCTTT.

There are a few counts of this clone. The rearrangement joins TRBV4-1 to TRBJ1-1; D gene unclear. CDR1 is MGHRA, CDR2 YSYEKL, per germline. V dropped 1 base and J dropped 8 bases, with 17 bases sitting between them. The CDR3 extends over 15 amino acids. The CDR3 loop reads CASSQGHSLGLEAFF. CDR3 nucleotide sequence: TGCGCCAGCAGCCAAGGACATTCCCTTGGTCTGGAAGCTTTCTTT.

The chain combines TRBV7-2 with TRBJ2-7; no firm D call. The CDR3 length is 11 residues. From germline, CDR1 is SGHTA and CDR2 FQGNSA. Trimming pared 4 bases from V and 2 bases from J, leaving 3 bases between. The CDR3 region has the DNA TGTGCCAGCAGCTCAACCTACGAGCAGTACTTC. Protein: CASSSTYEQYF. Supplemented by reference TRBV7-2 and TRBJ2-7, the full variable domain reads GAGVSQSPSNKVTEKGKDVELRCDPISGHTALYWYRQSLGQGLEFLIYFQGNSAPDKSGLPSDRFSAERTGGSVSTLTIQRTQQEDSAVYLCASSSTYEQYFGPGTRLTVT.

About this clone: The junction and the germline gene differ at one end; a read error may be behind it. The J gene is TRBJ2-7, the V gene TRBV30, with D perhaps TRBD1 (6 bases). Germline V gene sequence: CDR1 GTSNPN, CDR2 SVGIG (reference sequence). CDR3 size: 14 residues. CDR3 amino acids: CAGRLTGLSYEQYF. The CDR3 nucleotides are TGTGCCGGGAGACTGACAGGACTCTCCTACGAGCAGTACTTC.

The rearrangement uses TRBV11-2 and TRBJ1-2; no firm D call. The germline gives CDR1 SGHAT, CDR2 FQNNGV. CDR3 size: 17 residues. Trimming took 5 bases from V and 5 from J, leaving 24 bases between them. The CDR3 DNA is TGTGCCAGCAGCATCCCGTGGGGAGGGAGTGCGGCATATGGCTACACCTTC. Its protein is CASSIPWGGSAAYGYTF.

The chain employs TRBV27 and TRBJ2-3; 9 bases are a match to TRBD2. Germline V lookup: CDR1 MNHEY, CDR2 SMNVEV (reference sequence). Losses at the gene ends were 2 bases for V and 4 bases for J; bases not matched to a gene: 1. The CDR3 has 14 residues. CDR3 protein: CASSLAGGPDTQYF. DNA for the CDR3: TGTGCCAGCAGTTTAGCGGGAGGGCCAGATACGCAGTATTTT.

In regard to this clone: One end of the junction is discordant with germline, which a read error may explain. The chain carries TRBV10-2 and TRBJ1-2; possibly TRBD1 for D (5 bases). The V gene's germline CDR1 is WSHSY and CDR2 SAAADI. This CDR3 is 8 amino acids long. In DNA form, the CDR3 reads TGCGCCAGCAGACAGGTCAACTTC. It specifies CASRQVNF.

This rearrangement joins TRBV9 to TRBJ1-1; tentative D call: TRBD1 (6 bases). V lost 0 bases and J lost 0, with 15 bases in between. Per germline, CDR1 SGDLS and CDR2 YYNGEE. The CDR3 sequence is 17 residues long. This CDR3 reads CASSVAGQGNMNTEAFF. As DNA, the CDR3 is TGTGCCAGCAGCGTAGCGGGGCAGGGGAATATGAACACTGAAGCTTTCTTT.

The chain's CDR3 is CASSSGIRAGGTGELFF. DNA of the CDR3: TGTGCCAGCAGCTCCGGTATAAGAGCGGGAGGCACCGGGGAGCTGTTTTTT. The rearrangement uses TRBV7-8 and TRBJ2-2; 9 positions match TRBD2. From germline, CDR1 is SGHVS and CDR2 FQNEAQ. J gave up 4 bases and V 4 bases, and 10 bases lay outside the gene matches. The CDR3 totals 17 residues.

The chain recombines TRBV2 with TRBJ1-2; perhaps TRBD1 as D (5 bases). The germline V gene encodes CDR1 SNHLY and CDR2 FYNNEI. Trimming took off 4 bases at V and 4 bases at J, with 10 bases between the two ends. The CDR3 totals 13 residues. For the CDR3, the DNA is TGTGCCAGCAGTGTGGGGGGAACCTATGGCTACACCTTC. Its protein product is CASSVGGTYGYTF.

The chain is built from TRBV7-3 and TRBJ2-5, with 8 bases matching TRBD2. The DNA end is a closer match to TRBJ2-7, so the J assignment may be wrong. The CDR3 has 14 amino acids. The germline V gene encodes CDR1 SGHTA and CDR2 FQGTGA. DNA of the CDR3: TGTGCCAGCAGCCCGGGACTAGGCCCTTACGAGCAGTACTTC. Translated, it gives CASSPGLGPYEQYF.

This chain links TRBV27 with TRBJ2-1; a weak D match, TRBD2 (6 bases). V lost 0 bases and J lost 2, with 17 bases in between. CDR1 MNHEY and CDR2 SMNVEV come from the germline V gene (reference sequence). The CDR3 length is 18 residues. The CDR3 sequence is CASSLSRGPQRAYNEQFF. CDR3 sequence (DNA): TGTGCCAGCAGTTTATCTAGGGGACCGCAGCGGGCCTACAATGAGCAGTTCTTC.

In its sample, this clone was seen a few times. The rearrangement joins TRBV5-1 to TRBJ2-7; weak D call: TRBD1 (5 bases). From germline, CDR1 is SGHRS and CDR2 YFSETQ. The V gene lost 4 bases and the J gene lost 9 bases, with 20 bases spanning the gap. There are 14 residues in the CDR3. The CDR3 DNA reads TGCGCCAGCAGCCCCTCCGGTTTAGCAAGGGGGCAGTACTTC. Amino acid sequence: CASSPSGLARGQYF.

The chain links TRBV15 to TRBJ2-5; 10 nucleotides agree with TRBD2. The end of the DNA is better explained by TRBJ2-7, so the J call may be wrong. The CDR3 contains 19 residues. Germline CDR1 LNHNV, CDR2 YYDKDF (reference sequence). The CDR3 loop reads CATSSPHGSSGSNSNEQYF. DNA of the CDR3: TGTGCCACCAGCAGTCCGCATGGGTCTAGCGGGAGTAATTCCAACGAGCAGTACTTC.

J is TRBJ2-5 and V is TRBV7-3, with 16 bases that match TRBD2. Germline loops: CDR1 SGHTA, CDR2 FQGTGA. Losses at the gene ends were 4 bases for V and 4 bases for J; bases not matched to a gene: 6. The CDR3 consists of 17 residues. The CDR3 sequence: CASSSGLAGGPGETQYF. For the CDR3, the DNA is TGTGCCAGCAGCTCGGGACTAGCGGGAGGGCCTGGAGAGACCCAGTACTTC.